This T cell receptor beta chain derives from a study of cytomegalovirus exposure and HLA in healthy donors. Study context: An early data release held about 85 million unique TCRs from HLA-typed donors. Findings and caveats of the study: Some V segments, TRBV6-2 and TRBV6-3 among them, were indistinguishable and were therefore excluded.

PCR involved 60 Vbeta and 13 Jbeta primers. Libraries were prepared by immunoSEQ multiplex PCR; TCRdb keeps only in-frame clonotypes and omits some of them. This sample has more than 95,000 clones, with around 10% found just once. Germline-derived CDR1 and CDR2 are SGHNT and YYREEE (reference sequence). This CDR3 region has 13 residues. V lost 0 bases, J lost 3 bases, and 6 bases lay in between. In this sample, this clone is medium-sized. Its specificity is unknown. This clonotype was obtained from a man aged 40-49 years in good health and CMV-seropositive. V usage is TRBV5-4 and J usage is TRBJ1-1, with D possibly TRBD1 on 6 matching bases. Sequences were obtained from PBMCs. The CDR3 DNA reads as TGTGCCAGCAGCTTGGGGACAGACACTGAAGCTTTCTTT. This gives the protein CASSLGTDTEAFF. The variable domain in full, with the rest retrieved from reference TRBV5-4 and TRBJ1-1, is ETGVTQSPTHLIKTRGQQVTLRCSSQSGHNTVSWYQQALGQGPQFIFQYYREEENGRGNFPPRFSGLQFPNYSSELNVNALELDDSALYLCASSLGTDTEAFFGQGTRLTVV.